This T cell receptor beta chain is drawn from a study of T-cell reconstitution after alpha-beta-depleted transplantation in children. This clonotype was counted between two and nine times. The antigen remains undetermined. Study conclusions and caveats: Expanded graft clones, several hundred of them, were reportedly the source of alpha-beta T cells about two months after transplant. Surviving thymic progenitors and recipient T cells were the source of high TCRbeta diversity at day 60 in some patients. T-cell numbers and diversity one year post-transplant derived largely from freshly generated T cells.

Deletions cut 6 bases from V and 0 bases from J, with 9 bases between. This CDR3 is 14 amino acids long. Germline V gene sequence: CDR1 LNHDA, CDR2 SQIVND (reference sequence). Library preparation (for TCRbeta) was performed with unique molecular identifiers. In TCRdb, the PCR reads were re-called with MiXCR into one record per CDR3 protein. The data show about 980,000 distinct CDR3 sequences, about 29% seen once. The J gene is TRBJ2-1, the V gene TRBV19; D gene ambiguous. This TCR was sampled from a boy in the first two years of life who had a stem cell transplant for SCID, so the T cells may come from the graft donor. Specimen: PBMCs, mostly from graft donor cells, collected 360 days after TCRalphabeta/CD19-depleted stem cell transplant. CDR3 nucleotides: TGTGCCAGTAGCATTGTGGCCTCCTACAATGAGCAGTTCTTC. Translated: CASSIVASYNEQFF. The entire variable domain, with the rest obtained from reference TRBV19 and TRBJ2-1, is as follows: DGGITQSPKYLFRKEGQNVTLSCEQNLNHDAMYWYRQDPGQGLRLIYYSQIVNDFQKGDIAEGYSVSREKKESFPLTVTSAQKNPTAFYLCASSIVASYNEQFFGPGTRLTVL.